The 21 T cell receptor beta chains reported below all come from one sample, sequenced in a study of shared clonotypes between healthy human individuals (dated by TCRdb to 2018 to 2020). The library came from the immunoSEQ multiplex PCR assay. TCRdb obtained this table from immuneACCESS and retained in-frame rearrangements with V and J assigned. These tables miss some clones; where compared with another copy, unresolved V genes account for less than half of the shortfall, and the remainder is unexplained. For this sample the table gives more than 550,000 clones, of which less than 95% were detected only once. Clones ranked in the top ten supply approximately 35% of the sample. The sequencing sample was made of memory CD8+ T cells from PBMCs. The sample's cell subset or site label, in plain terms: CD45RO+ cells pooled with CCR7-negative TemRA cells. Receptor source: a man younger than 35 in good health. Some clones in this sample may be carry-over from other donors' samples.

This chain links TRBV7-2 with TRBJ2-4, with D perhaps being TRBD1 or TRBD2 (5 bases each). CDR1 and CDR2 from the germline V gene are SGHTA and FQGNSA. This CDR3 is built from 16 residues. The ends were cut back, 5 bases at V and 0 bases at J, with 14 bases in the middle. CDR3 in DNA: TGTGCCAGCAGCGCCGGTCGGGGCCTAGCCAAAAACATTCAGTACTTC. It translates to CASSAGRGLAKNIQYF.

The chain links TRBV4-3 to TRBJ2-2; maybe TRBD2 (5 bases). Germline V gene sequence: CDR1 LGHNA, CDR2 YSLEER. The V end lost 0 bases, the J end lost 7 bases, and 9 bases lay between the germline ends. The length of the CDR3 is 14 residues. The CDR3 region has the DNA TGCGCCAGCAGCCAAGATAGCCGGGGCGGGGAGCTGTTTTTT. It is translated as CASSQDSRGGELFF.

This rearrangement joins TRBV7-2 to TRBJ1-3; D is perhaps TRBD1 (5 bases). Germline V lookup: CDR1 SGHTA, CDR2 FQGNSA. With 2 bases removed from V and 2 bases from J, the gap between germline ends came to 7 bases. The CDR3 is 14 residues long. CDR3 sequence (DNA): TGTGCCAGCAGCTTAAGACAGACTGGAAACACCATATATTTT. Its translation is CASSLRQTGNTIYF. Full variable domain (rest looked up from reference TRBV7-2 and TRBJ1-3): GAGVSQSPSNKVTEKGKDVELRCDPISGHTALYWYRQSLGQGLEFLIYFQGNSAPDKSGLPSDRFSAERTGGSVSTLTIQRTQQEDSAVYLCASSLRQTGNTIYFGEGSWLTVV.

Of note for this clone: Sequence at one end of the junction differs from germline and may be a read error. CDR3 protein: CASSQERTGLAGYTF. In DNA, the CDR3 is TGCGCCAGCAGCCAAGAAAGAACAGGGCTCGCGGGCTACACCTTC. The chain combines TRBV7-3 with TRBJ1-2; TRBD1 is a possible D gene (6 bases). CDR3 length equals 15 residues. In germline, CDR1 is SGHTA, CDR2 FQGTGA.

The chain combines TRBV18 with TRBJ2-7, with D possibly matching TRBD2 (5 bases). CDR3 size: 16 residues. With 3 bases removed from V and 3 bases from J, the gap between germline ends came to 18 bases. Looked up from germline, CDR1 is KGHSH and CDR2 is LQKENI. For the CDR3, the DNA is TGTGCCAGCTCACCCCCCGGGGATAGGAAACTCTACGAGCAGTACTTC. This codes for CASSPPGDRKLYEQYF. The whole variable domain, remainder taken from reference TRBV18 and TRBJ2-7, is NAGVMQNPRHLVRRRGQEARLRCSPMKGHSHVYWYRQLPEEGLKFMVYLQKENIIDESGMPKERFSAEFPKEGPSILRIQQVVRGDSAAYFCASSPPGDRKLYEQYFGPGTRLTVT.

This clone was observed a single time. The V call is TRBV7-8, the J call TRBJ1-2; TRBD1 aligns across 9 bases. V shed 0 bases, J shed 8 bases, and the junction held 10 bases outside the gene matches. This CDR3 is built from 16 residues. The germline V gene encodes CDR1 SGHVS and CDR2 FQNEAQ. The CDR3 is CASSLARTGGAGGYTF. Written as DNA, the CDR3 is TGTGCCAGCAGCTTAGCTCGCACAGGGGGCGCCGGAGGCTACACCTTC. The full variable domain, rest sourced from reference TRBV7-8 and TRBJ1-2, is GAGVSQSPRYKVAKRGQDVALRCDPISGHVSLFWYQQALGQGPEFLTYFQNEAQLDKSGLPSDRFFAERPEGSVSTLKIQRTQQEDSAVYLCASSLARTGGAGGYTFGSGTRLTVV.

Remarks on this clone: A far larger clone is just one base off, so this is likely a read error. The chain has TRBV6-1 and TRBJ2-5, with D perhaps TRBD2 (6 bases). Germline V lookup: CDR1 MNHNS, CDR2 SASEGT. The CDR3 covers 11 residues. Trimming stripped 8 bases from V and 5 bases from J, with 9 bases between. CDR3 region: CASGAGETQYF. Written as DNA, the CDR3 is TGTGCCAGCGGGGCGGGGGAGACCCAGTACTTC.

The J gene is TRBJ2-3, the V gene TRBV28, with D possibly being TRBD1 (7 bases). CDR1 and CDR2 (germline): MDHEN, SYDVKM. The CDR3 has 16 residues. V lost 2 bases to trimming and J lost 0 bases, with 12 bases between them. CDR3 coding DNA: TGTGCCAGCAGTTTACAGGGGGGTCCTAGCACAGATACGCAGTATTTT. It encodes CASSLQGGPSTDTQYF.

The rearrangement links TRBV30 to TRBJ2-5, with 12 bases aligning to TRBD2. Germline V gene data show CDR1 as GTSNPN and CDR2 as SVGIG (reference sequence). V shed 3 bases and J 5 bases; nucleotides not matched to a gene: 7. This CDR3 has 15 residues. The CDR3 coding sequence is TGTGCCTGGAGCCTAGCGGGAGGGCCCGGTGAGACCCAGTACTTC. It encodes CAWSLAGGPGETQYF. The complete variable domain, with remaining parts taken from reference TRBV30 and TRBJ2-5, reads SQTIHQWPATLVQPVGSPLSLECTVEGTSNPNLYWYRQAAGRGLQLLFYSVGIGQISSEVPQNLSASRPQDRQFILSSKKLLLSDSGFYLCAWSLAGGPGETQYFGPGTRLLVL.

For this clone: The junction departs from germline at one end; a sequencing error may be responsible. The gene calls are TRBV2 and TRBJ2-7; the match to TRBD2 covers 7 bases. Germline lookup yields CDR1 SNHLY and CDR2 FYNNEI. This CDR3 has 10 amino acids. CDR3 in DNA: TGTGCCAGCAGTGGAGGACTAGACAACTTC. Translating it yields CASSGGLDNF.

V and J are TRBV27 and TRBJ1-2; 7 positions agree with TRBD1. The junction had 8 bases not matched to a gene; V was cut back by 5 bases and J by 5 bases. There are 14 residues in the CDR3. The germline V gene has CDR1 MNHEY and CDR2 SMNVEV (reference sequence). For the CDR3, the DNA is TGTGCCAGCAGTCCCAGGGGGAACACATATGGCTACACCTTC. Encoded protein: CASSPRGNTYGYTF.

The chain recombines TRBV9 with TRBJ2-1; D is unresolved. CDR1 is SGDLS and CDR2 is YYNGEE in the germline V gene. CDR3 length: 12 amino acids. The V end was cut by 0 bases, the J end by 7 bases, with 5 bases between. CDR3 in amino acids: CASSVVRNEQFF. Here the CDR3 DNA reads TGTGCCAGCAGCGTAGTTCGGAATGAGCAGTTCTTC.

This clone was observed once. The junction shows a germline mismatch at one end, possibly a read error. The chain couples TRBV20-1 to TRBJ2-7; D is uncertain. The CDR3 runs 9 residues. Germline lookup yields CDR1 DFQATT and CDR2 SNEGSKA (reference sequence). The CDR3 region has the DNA TGCAGTGCTATGCGAGGTTTCAACTTC. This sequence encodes CSAMRGFNF.

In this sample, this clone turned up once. CDR3 loop: CASSIGRGSPYEQYF. As DNA, the CDR3 is TGTGCCAGTAGTATTGGCAGGGGGTCCCCCTACGAGCAGTACTTC. The genes are TRBV19 and TRBJ2-7, with 7 nucleotides matching TRBD1. The J segment lost 2 bases and the V segment lost 3 bases, leaving 7 bases of the junction unmatched. The CDR3 totals 15 residues. CDR1 and CDR2 (germline): LNHDA, SQIVND (reference sequence).

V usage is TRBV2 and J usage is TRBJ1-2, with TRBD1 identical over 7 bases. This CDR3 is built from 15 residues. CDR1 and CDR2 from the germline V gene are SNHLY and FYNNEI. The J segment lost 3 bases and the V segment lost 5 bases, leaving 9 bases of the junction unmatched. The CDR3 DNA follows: TGTGCCAGCAGTAAAAGGACAGGCGGTCACTATGGCTACACCTTC. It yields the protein CASSKRTGGHYGYTF.

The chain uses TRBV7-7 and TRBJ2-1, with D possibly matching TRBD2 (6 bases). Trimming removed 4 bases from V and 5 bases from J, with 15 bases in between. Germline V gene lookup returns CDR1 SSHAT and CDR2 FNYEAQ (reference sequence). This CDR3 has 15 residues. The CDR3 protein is CASSSRLVPDNEQFF. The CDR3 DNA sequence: TGTGCCAGCAGCTCCAGACTAGTCCCGGACAATGAGCAGTTCTTC. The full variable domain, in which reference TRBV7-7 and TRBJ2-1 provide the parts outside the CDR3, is GAGVSQSPRYKVTKRGQDVTLRCDPISSHATLYWYQQALGQGPEFLTYFNYEAQPDKSGLPSDRFSAERPEGSISTLTIQRTEQRDSAMYRCASSSRLVPDNEQFFGPGTRLTVL.

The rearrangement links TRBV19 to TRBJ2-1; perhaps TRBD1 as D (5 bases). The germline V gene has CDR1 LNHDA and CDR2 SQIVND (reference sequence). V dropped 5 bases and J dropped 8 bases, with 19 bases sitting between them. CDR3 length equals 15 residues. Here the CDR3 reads CASSLAGNQFYEQFF. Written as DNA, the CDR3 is TGTGCCAGTAGTCTCGCAGGGAATCAGTTCTATGAGCAGTTCTTC. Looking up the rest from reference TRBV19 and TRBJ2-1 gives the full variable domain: DGGITQSPKYLFRKEGQNVTLSCEQNLNHDAMYWYRQDPGQGLRLIYYSQIVNDFQKGDIAEGYSVSREKKESFPLTVTSAQKNPTAFYLCASSLAGNQFYEQFFGPGTRLTVL.

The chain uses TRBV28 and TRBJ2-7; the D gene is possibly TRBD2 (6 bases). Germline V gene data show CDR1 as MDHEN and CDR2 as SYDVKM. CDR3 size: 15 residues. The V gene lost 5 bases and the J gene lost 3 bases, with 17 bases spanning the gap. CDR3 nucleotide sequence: TGTGCCAGCAGTCCCACCGGAGGGCCCAACTACGAGCAGTACTTC. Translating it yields CASSPTGGPNYEQYF. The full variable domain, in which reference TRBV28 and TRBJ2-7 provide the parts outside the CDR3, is DVKVTQSSRYLVKRTGEKVFLECVQDMDHENMFWYRQDPGLGLRLIYFSYDVKMKEKGDIPEGYSVSREKKERFSLILESASTNQTSMYLCASSPTGGPNYEQYFGPGTRLTVT.

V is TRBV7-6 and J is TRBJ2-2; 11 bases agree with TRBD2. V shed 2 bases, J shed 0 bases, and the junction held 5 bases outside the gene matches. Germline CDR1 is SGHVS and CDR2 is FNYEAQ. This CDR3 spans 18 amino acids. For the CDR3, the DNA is TGTGCCAGCAGCTTACTAGCGGGAGGCCCTACGAACACCGGGGAGCTGTTTTTT. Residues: CASSLLAGGPTNTGELFF.

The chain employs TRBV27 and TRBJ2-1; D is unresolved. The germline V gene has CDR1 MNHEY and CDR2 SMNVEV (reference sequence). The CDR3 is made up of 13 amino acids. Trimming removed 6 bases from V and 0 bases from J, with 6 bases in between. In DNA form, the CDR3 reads TGTGCCAGCAGCCCCCGCTCCTACAATGAGCAGTTCTTC. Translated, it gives CASSPRSYNEQFF.

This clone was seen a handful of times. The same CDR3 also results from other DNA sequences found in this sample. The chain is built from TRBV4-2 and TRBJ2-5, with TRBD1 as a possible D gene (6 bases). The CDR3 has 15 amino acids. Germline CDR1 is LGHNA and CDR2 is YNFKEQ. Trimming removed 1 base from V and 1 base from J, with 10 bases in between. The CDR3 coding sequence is TGTGCCAGCAGCCAAGGAACAGGGTTCCAAGAGACCCAGTACTTC. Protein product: CASSQGTGFQETQYF.